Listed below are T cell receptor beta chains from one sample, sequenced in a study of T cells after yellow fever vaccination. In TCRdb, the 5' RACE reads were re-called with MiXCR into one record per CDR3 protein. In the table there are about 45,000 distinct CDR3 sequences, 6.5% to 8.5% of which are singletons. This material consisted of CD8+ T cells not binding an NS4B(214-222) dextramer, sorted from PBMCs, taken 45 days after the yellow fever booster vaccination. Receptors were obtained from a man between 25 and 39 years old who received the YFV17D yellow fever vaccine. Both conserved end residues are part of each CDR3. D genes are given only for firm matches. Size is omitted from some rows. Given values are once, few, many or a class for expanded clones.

TGTGCCAGCAGTGAAAAGGGTTCCGTCGGGGAGCTGTTTTTT CASSEKGSVGELFF many TRBV2 . TRBJ2-2
TGTGCCAGCGCTGGGTGGGCAGGGACCCATGGCTACACCTTC CASAGWAGTHGYTF few TRBV27 . TRBJ1-2
TGTGCCAGCAGCGCCACAGGACAGGGGGGGTACGAGCAGTACTTC CASSATGQGGYEQYF many TRBV9 TRBD1 TRBJ2-7
TGTGCCAGCAGTTACTCAGCGGGAGTACCCACAGATACGCAGTATTTT CASSYSAGVPTDTQYF many TRBV6-5 TRBD2 TRBJ2-3
TGTGCCAGCAGCGGGACTAGCGGCCCCTACGAGCAGTACTTC CASSGTSGPYEQYF few TRBV7-9 TRBD2 TRBJ2-7
TGCGCCAGCAGCTTCCGGGACAGGCGCACCGGGGAGCTGTTTTTT CASSFRDRRTGELFF many TRBV5-1 TRBD1 TRBJ2-2
TGTGCCAGCAGTTTAAGCTCCGGACTTTTCTACAATGAGCAGTTCTTC CASSLSSGLFYNEQFF many TRBV27 . TRBJ2-1
TGTGCCAGCAGCTTATCAGGGTGGTATAATTCACCCCTCCACTTT CASSLSGWYNSPLHF few TRBV7-2 . TRBJ1-6
TGTGCCAGCAGTTATTCGACTAGGCCGTTTGATACGCAGTATTTT CASSYSTRPFDTQYF many TRBV27 . TRBJ2-3
TGTGCCAGCAGTTTCCAAGGGAATCAGCCCCAGCATTTT CASSFQGNQPQHF few TRBV27 . TRBJ1-5
TGTGCCAGCAGCCCCGAGGACAGGGCCTCCTACGAGCAGTACTTC CASSPEDRASYEQYF many TRBV7-9 TRBD1 TRBJ2-7
TGTGCCAGCAGCCAGGGGACAGGGGCAGATACGCAGTATTTT CASSQGTGADTQYF many TRBV7-6 TRBD1 TRBJ2-3
TGTGCCAGCAGTTTGTCGGGGGCTAACAATGAGCAGTTCTTC CASSLSGANNEQFF many TRBV27 . TRBJ2-1
TGTGCCAGCAGCTTATACGCAGAGAACACTGAAGCTTTCTTT CASSLYAENTEAFF many TRBV11-2 . TRBJ1-1
TGCAGCGTTGGGGGCGGGAGGGACCACGAGCAGTACTTC CSVGGGRDHEQYF . TRBV29-1 TRBD2 TRBJ2-7
TGTGCCAGTAGTATACGGAGCTACAATGAGCAGTTCTTC CASSIRSYNEQFF many TRBV19 . TRBJ2-1
TGCAGCGTTGCCGGGCGGGAGTTTAATGAGCAGTTCTTC CSVAGREFNEQFF many TRBV29-1 TRBD2 TRBJ2-1
TGTGCCAGCAGTTACTCCTCGGGGGATACGCAGTATTTT CASSYSSGDTQYF many TRBV6-5 . TRBJ2-3
TGCAGTGCTAGAGGGGACCAAGACTCCTACAATGAGCAGTTCTTC CSARGDQDSYNEQFF . TRBV20-1 . TRBJ2-1
TGTGCCAGCAGTTTCTCCGCAGTGACGGCAGCCACAGATACGCAGTATTTT CASSFSAVTAATDTQYF many TRBV12-3/TRBV12-4 . TRBJ2-3
TGTGCCAGCAGCCAACTTCAGGGTTCGGACGAGCAGTACTTC CASSQLQGSDEQYF few TRBV5-5 . TRBJ2-7
TGTGCCAGCAACGCCGGGCTCTACAATGAGCAGTTCTTC CASNAGLYNEQFF few TRBV6-1 . TRBJ2-1
TGCGCCAGCAGCCCGGACAGGGTAAATCAGCCCCAGCATTTT CASSPDRVNQPQHF many TRBV4-3 TRBD1 TRBJ1-5
TGTGCCAGCAATCAGGGGTCTTTTGGCACAGATACGCAGTATTTT CASNQGSFGTDTQYF many TRBV6-1 . TRBJ2-3
TGTGCCACCAGCACGGACAGGGGATTAGGTCAGCCCCAGCATTTT CATSTDRGLGQPQHF many TRBV15 TRBD1 TRBJ1-5
TGTGCCAGCAGCTTGGGCGAGGTGGAAGGCCAGTACTTC CASSLGEVEGQYF many TRBV5-6 . TRBJ2-5
TGTGCCATCAGTGATAGGGGCAAACCTCACAATGAGCAGTTCTTC CAISDRGKPHNEQFF many TRBV10-3 . TRBJ2-1
TGTGCCAGCAGTGAAAGTCCCTTGCCGTTCTTC CASSESPLPFF many TRBV2 . TRBJ2-1
TGCGCCAGCAGTCAAAACAGGGAGGATCAGCCCCAGCATTTT CASSQNREDQPQHF . TRBV23-1 . TRBJ1-5
TGTGCCAGCAGTTTTCTAGCGGGAGCCTCCGGTGAGCAGTTCTTC CASSFLAGASGEQFF few TRBV7-8 TRBD2 TRBJ2-1
TGTGCCAGCAGCTCTAGCGGGAGTCCCGAGCAGTACTTC CASSSSGSPEQYF many TRBV25-1 TRBD2 TRBJ2-7
TGTGCCAGCAGTTACTCGACGTCCGGGGAGCTGTTTTTT CASSYSTSGELFF many TRBV6-5 . TRBJ2-2
TGCAGTGCTAGAGGGCCGGGACTAGCGATCTACGAGCAGTACTTC CSARGPGLAIYEQYF . TRBV20-1 TRBD2 TRBJ2-7
TGTGCCAGCAGTTTAGTTGGTTCGAGAGAGACCCAGTACTTC CASSLVGSRETQYF many TRBV12-3/TRBV12-4 . TRBJ2-5
TGTGCCAGCAGTTGGGACAGCGGTTACGAGCAGTACTTC CASSWDSGYEQYF many TRBV6-5 TRBD1 TRBJ2-7
TGTGCCAGCAGCAAAGCGCTACGTGAGCAGTTCTTC CASSKALREQFF many TRBV21-1 . TRBJ2-1
TGTGCCAGCAGGAGCGGTTCCTACGAGCAGTACTTC CASRSGSYEQYF many TRBV6-5 . TRBJ2-7
TGTGCCAGCAGCGGGGAGGGTTGGGAAAAACTGTTTTTT CASSGEGWEKLFF many TRBV9 . TRBJ1-4
TGCAGTGCTAGGTTACCTAGCGGGAGGCCTTACAATGAGCAGTTCTTC CSARLPSGRPYNEQFF many TRBV20-1 TRBD2 TRBJ2-1
TGCGCCAGCAGCTTGGTACCAGGTAATGAGCAGTTCTTC CASSLVPGNEQFF many TRBV5-1 . TRBJ2-1
TGTGCCAGCAGCTCCCGCTATAGCACACGGGAAGATACGCAGTATTTT CASSSRYSTREDTQYF many TRBV11-2 . TRBJ2-3
TGTGCCATCAGTGACAGGGGGCTAGGCACTGAAGCTTTCTTT CAISDRGLGTEAFF many TRBV10-3 TRBD1 TRBJ1-1
TGTGCCAGCTCACCAAGGGGGGACTACGAGCAGTACTTC CASSPRGDYEQYF many TRBV18 . TRBJ2-7
TGTGCCAGCAAACGACGGCGCTCCTACAATGAGCAGTTCTTC CASKRRRSYNEQFF few TRBV7-6 . TRBJ2-1
TGTGCCAGCAGACCCGGACTAGCGGGACCCAATGAGCAGTTCTTC CASRPGLAGPNEQFF many TRBV28 TRBD2 TRBJ2-1
TGTGCCAGCAGTCTAGGGCGCCACGAGCAGTTCTTC CASSLGRHEQFF many TRBV12-3/TRBV12-4 . TRBJ2-1
TGTGCCAGCAGCGCCTTTGAGGGACTAGCGGGCACAGATACGCAGTATTTT CASSAFEGLAGTDTQYF many TRBV9 TRBD2 TRBJ2-3
TGTGCCAGCAGTTATGGTCAGGGGGATGGCTACACCTTC CASSYGQGDGYTF few TRBV6-5 TRBD1 TRBJ1-2
TGTGCCAGCTTACAGGCAAATACGCAGTATTTT CASLQANTQYF many TRBV7-9 . TRBJ2-3
TGCAGCGTTGTAAAAGAGAACACCGGGGAGCTGTTTTTT CSVVKENTGELFF many TRBV29-1 . TRBJ2-2
TGTGCCAGCAGCTTAGCGTCGGGGAGTGGGGAGCAGTACTTC CASSLASGSGEQYF many TRBV7-8 . TRBJ2-7
TGTGCCAGCAGCTTAACCCCCTCGCGGAGTCTAGAGTCCCAGTACTTC CASSLTPSRSLESQYF many TRBV7-7 . TRBJ2-5
TGTGCCAGCAGCCTCTCGGGGGCAGGGGAGACCCAGTACTTC CASSLSGAGETQYF many TRBV6-5 . TRBJ2-5
TGTGCCAGCAGCCAAGGAGGGTATAGCAATCAGCCCCAGCATTTT CASSQGGYSNQPQHF medium-sized TRBV3-1 . TRBJ1-5
TGCAGCGTTGAAGAAACCGGACAGGGCCACTATGGCTACACCTTC CSVEETGQGHYGYTF many TRBV29-1 TRBD1 TRBJ1-2